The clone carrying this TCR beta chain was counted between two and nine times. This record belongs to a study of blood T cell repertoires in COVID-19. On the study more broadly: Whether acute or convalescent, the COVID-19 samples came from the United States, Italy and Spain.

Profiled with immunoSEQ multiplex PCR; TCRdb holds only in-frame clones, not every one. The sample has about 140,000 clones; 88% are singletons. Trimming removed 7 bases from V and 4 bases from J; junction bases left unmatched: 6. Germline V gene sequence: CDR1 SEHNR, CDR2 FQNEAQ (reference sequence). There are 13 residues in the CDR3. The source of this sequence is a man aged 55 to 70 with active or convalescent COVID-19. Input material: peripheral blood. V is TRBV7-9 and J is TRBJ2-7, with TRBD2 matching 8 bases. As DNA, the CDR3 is TGTGCCAGCAACACCCGGGGGGGTTACGAGCAGTACTTC. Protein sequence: CASNTRGGYEQYF.